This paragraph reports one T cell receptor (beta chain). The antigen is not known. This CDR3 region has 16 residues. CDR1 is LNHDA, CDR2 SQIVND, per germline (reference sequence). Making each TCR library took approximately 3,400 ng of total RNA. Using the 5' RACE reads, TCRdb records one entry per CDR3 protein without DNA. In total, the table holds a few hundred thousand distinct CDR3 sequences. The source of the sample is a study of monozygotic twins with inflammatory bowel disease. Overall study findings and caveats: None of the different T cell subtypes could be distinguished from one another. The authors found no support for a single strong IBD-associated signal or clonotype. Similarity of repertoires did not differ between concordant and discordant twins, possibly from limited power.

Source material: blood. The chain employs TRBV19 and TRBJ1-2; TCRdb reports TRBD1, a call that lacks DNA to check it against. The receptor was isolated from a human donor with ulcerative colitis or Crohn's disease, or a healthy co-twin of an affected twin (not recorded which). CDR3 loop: CASSIEQGRTGYGYTF. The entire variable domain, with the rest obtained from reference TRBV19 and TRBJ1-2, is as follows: DGGITQSPKYLFRKEGQNVTLSCEQNLNHDAMYWYRQDPGQGLRLIYYSQIVNDFQKGDIAEGYSVSREKKESFPLTVTSAQKNPTAFYLCASSIEQGRTGYGYTFGSGTRLTVV.